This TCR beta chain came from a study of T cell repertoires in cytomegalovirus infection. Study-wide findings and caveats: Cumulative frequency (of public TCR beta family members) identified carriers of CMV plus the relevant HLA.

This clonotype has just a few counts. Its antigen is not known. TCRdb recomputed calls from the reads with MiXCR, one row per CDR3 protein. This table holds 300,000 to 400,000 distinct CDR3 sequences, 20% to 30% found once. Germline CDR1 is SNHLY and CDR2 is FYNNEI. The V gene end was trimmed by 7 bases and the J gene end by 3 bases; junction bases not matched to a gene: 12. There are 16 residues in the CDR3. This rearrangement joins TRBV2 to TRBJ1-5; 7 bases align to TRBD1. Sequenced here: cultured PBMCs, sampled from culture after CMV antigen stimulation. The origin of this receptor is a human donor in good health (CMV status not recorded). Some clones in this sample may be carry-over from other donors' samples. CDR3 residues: CASTSLGQATNQPQHF. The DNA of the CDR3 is TGTGCCAGCACCTCTTTAGGACAGGCTACCAATCAGCCCCAGCATTTT.